These 11 T cell receptor beta chains came from one sample sequenced in a study of blood T cell repertoires in COVID-19. Assay: immunoSEQ multiplex PCR; the TCRdb copy retains only in-frame clones and omits some. The table lists about 110,000 clones, more than 75% of them singletons, with 7% to 9.5% in the top ten. The material sequenced was peripheral blood. Receptor source: a man aged 65-85 years with acute or convalescent COVID-19.

This chain connects TRBV30 to TRBJ2-7, with D maybe TRBD2 (5 bases). The CDR3 runs 12 residues. Germline values: CDR1 GTSNPN, CDR2 SVGIG (reference sequence). V was cut by 7 bases and J by 2 bases, with 12 bases left in between. The DNA of the CDR3 is TGTGCCTTGAAAGGGAGTACCTACGAGCAGTACTTC. This gives the protein CALKGSTYEQYF.

This chain links TRBV9 with TRBJ1-1; D unresolved. The V gene lost 4 bases and the J gene lost 0 bases, with 13 bases spanning the gap. The CDR3 contains 15 residues. The V gene's germline CDR1 is SGDLS and CDR2 YYNGEE. As DNA, the CDR3 is TGTGCCAGCAGCCCACGCGGGGTGCTGAACACTGAAGCTTTCTTT. Its protein is CASSPRGVLNTEAFF.

The rearrangement links TRBV9 to TRBJ2-6; 8 nucleotides line up with TRBD2. The length of the CDR3 is 17 residues. CDR1 and CDR2 (germline): SGDLS, YYNGEE. V shed 6 bases and J 4 bases; nucleotides not matched to a gene: 12. The CDR3 nucleotides are TGTGCCAGCAACCTAGGCGGAGCGGGAGCAGGGGCCAACGTCCTGACTTTC. This gives the protein CASNLGGAGAGANVLTF.

The chain recombines TRBV28 with TRBJ1-4, with D tentatively TRBD1 (6 bases). The germline gives CDR1 MDHEN, CDR2 SYDVKM. Trimming removed 5 bases from V and 0 bases from J, with 13 bases in between. The CDR3 sequence is 16 residues long. CDR3 amino acids: CASSQQGATTNEKLFF. For the CDR3, the DNA is TGTGCCAGCAGTCAACAGGGTGCAACAACTAATGAAAAACTGTTTTTT.

As DNA, the CDR3 is TGTGCCAGCAGTGAGCCGGGACAGGGTGGAGGCTACACCTTC. This encodes CASSEPGQGGGYTF. This chain uses TRBV6-1 with TRBJ1-2; 9 nucleotides align to TRBD1. The V segment lost 3 bases and the J segment 8 bases; nucleotides outside the gene matches: 7. This CDR3 has 14 amino acids. Germline V lookup: CDR1 MNHNS, CDR2 SASEGT.

Here the CDR3 DNA reads TGTGCCAGCTCACCCAGGGACGAGCAGTACTTC. The encoded protein is CASSPRDEQYF. V gene TRBV18 combines with J gene TRBJ2-7; weak D call: TRBD1 (5 bases). In germline, CDR1 is KGHSH, CDR2 LQKENI. V was pared by 3 bases and J by 5 bases, with 5 bases between. There are 11 residues in the CDR3.

This clone is deemed large. The CDR3 loop is CASSSGLAYEQYF. CDR3 DNA: TGTGCCAGCAGCTCAGGACTAGCGTACGAGCAGTACTTC. The chain carries TRBV7-6 and TRBJ2-7; TRBD2 agrees at 9 bases. The CDR3 consists of 13 residues. V gave up 4 bases and J gave up 4 bases; unmatched junction bases: 2. The V gene's germline CDR1 is SGHVS and CDR2 FNYEAQ.

The chain has TRBV25-1 and TRBJ2-1; D may be TRBD1 (6 bases). The germline V and J ends were trimmed by 1 base and 7 bases, with 8 bases remaining between them. The CDR3 is made up of 13 amino acids. The V gene's germline CDR1 is MGHDK and CDR2 SYGVNS. CDR3 nucleotides: TGTGCCAGCAGTGAATGGGACAAAAATGAGCAGTTCTTC. Residues: CASSEWDKNEQFF.

The rearrangement links TRBV5-4 to TRBJ2-2, with TRBD1 as a possible D gene (6 bases). CDR3 length: 16 residues. Germline V CDR1 and CDR2: SGHNT, YYREEE (reference sequence). The germline V and J ends were trimmed by 6 bases and 3 bases, with 18 bases remaining between them. CDR3 sequence: CASTLGAAGDTGELFF. In DNA form, the CDR3 reads TGTGCCAGCACCCTGGGGGCAGCAGGAGACACCGGGGAGCTGTTTTTT.

The genes are TRBV5-4 and TRBJ2-5; 7 bases line up with TRBD1. The germline gives CDR1 SGHNT, CDR2 YYREEE (reference sequence). V was pared by 4 bases and J by 5 bases, with 14 bases of the junction left unmatched. This CDR3 region has 16 residues. The CDR3 DNA is TGTGCCAGCAGCGAAGGACAGGATTTTCTCAGGGAGACCCAGTACTTC. It translates to CASSEGQDFLRETQYF.

This clone was counted only a few times. The chain combines TRBV19 with TRBJ1-2; 7 bases map to TRBD1. Germline V gene sequence: CDR1 LNHDA, CDR2 SQIVND (reference sequence). CDR3 length: 14 residues. After removal of 6 bases from V and 2 bases from J, the junction contained 6 bases not matched to a gene. CDR3 nucleotides: TGTGCCAGTAGCAGGGACAGCCCGAACTATGGCTACACCTTC. Translated, it gives CASSRDSPNYGYTF.